Listed below are T cell receptor beta chains from one sample, sequenced in a study of blood T cell repertoires in COVID-19. TCRdb's copy holds only in-frame clones and misses some; the assay was immunoSEQ multiplex PCR. The sample lists around 81,000 clones; 75% to 85% were seen once. Source material: peripheral blood. The receptors shown here come from a man older than 75 with acute or convalescent COVID-19. The CDR3 runs from the conserved cysteine through the conserved F or W. A D gene is named only where the DNA matches it firmly. Some rows have no size entry. The others give once, few or many, or a class for an expanded clone.

D gene	J gene	V gene	clone size	CDR3 protein	CDR3 DNA
TRBD1	TRBJ1-5	TRBV10-3	-	CAISRQGRGSPQHF	TGTGCCATCAGCCGACAGGGCCGAGGGAGTCCCCAGCATTTT
-	TRBJ1-5	TRBV5-5	once	CASSSDRLPRQPQHF	TGTGCCAGCAGCTCCGACAGGCTCCCCAGGCAGCCCCAGCATTTT
-	TRBJ1-1	TRBV6-5	-	CASQDLTGDTEAFF	TGTGCCAGCCAAGACCTAACAGGAGACACTGAAGCTTTCTTT
-	TRBJ1-2	TRBV5-1	-	CASSFDSEKAGYGYTF	TGCGCCAGCAGCTTTGACAGCGAGAAAGCGGGCTATGGCTACACCTTC
TRBD1	TRBJ1-5	TRBV5-8	-	CASSSDRGKQPQHF	TGTGCCAGCAGCAGCGACAGGGGGAAGCAGCCCCAGCATTTT
-	TRBJ1-1	TRBV7-2	-	CASSLSPYTEAFF	TGTGCCAGCAGCTTATCTCCTTACACTGAAGCTTTCTTT
TRBD1	TRBJ2-7	TRBV7-2	-	CASSSDRGNEQYF	TGTGCCAGCAGCTCGGACAGGGGCAACGAGCAGTACTTC
TRBD1	TRBJ1-6	TRBV3-1/TRBV3-2	once	CASSQVKGQNNSPLHF	TGTGCCAGCAGCCAAGTCAAGGGACAGAATAATTCACCCCTCCACTTT
-	TRBJ1-1	TRBV15	-	CATSRSPPGTEAFF	TGTGCCACCAGCAGATCCCCACCGGGCACTGAAGCTTTCTTT
TRBD1	TRBJ2-7	TRBV7-9	-	CASSLLDRGGEQYF	TGTGCCAGCAGCCTTCTCGACAGGGGTGGCGAGCAGTACTTC
TRBD1	TRBJ1-5	TRBV4-1	-	CASSQEMGQRGPQHF	TGCGCCAGCAGCCAAGAAATGGGACAGCGCGGGCCCCAGCATTTT
TRBD1	TRBJ1-2	TRBV29-1	-	CSVGEGQGNGYTF	TGCAGCGTCGGGGAGGGACAGGGAAACGGCTACACCTTC
-	TRBJ1-2	TRBV28	-	CASRDSNYGYTF	TGTGCCAGCAGGGACTCTAACTATGGCTACACCTTC
-	TRBJ1-2	TRBV28	-	CASSLSEGYTF	TGTGCCAGCAGTTTATCCGAGGGCTACACCTTC
-	TRBJ1-5	TRBV19	-	CASSMGRYQPQHF	TGTGCCAGTAGTATGGGCAGATATCAGCCCCAGCATTTT
TRBD1	TRBJ1-4	TRBV2	few	CASSVTGAEEKLFF	TGTGCCAGCAGCGTTACAGGGGCGGAAGAAAAACTGTTTTTT
-	TRBJ1-2	TRBV28	-	CASSSQGQSYGYTF	TGTGCCAGCAGTTCTCAGGGGCAGAGCTATGGCTACACCTTC
-	TRBJ1-1	TRBV19	few	CASSLQGDMNTEAFF	TGTGCCAGTAGTCTCCAAGGGGACATGAACACTGAAGCTTTCTTT
-	TRBJ2-1	TRBV5-1	-	CASRRTGSSYNEQFF	TGCGCCAGCAGGCGAACAGGGAGCTCCTACAATGAGCAGTTCTTC